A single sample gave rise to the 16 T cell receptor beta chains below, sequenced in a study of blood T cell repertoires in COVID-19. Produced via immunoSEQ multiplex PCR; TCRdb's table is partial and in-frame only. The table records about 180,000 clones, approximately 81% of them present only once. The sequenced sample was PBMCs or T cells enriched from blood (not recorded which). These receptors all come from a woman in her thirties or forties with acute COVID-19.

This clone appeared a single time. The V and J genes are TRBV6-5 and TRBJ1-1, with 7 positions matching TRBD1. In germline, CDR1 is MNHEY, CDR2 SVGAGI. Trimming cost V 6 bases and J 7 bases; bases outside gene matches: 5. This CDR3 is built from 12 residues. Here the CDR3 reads CASRGQFGEAFF. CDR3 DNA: TGTGCCAGCAGGGGACAGTTCGGTGAAGCTTTCTTT.

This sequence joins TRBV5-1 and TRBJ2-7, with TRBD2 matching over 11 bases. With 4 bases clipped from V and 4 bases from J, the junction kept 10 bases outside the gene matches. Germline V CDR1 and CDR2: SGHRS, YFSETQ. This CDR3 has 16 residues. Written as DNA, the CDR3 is TGCGCCAGCAGCCCTCAAAGGGGACTAGCGGTATACGAGCAGTACTTC. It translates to CASSPQRGLAVYEQYF.

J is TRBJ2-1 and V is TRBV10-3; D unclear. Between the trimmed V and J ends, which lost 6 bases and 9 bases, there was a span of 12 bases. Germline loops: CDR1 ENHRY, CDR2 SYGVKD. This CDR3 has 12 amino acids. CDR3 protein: CAISPPTGEQFF. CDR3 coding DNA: TGTGCCATCAGCCCCCCCACGGGTGAGCAGTTCTTC.

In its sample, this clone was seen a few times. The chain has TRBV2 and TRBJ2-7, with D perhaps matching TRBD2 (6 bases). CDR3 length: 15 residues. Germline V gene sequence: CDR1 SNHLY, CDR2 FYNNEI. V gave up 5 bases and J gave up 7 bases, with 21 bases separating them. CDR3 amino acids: CASSKTKRAVWEQYV. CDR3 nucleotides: TGTGCCAGCAGTAAGACTAAGCGGGCCGTCTGGGAGCAGTACGTC.

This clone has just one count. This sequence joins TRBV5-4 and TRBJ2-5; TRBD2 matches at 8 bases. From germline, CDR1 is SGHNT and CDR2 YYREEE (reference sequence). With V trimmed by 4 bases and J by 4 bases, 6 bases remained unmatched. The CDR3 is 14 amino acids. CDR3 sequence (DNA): TGTGCCAGCAGCAGAAGCGGGGGCGGAGAGACCCAGTACTTC. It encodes CASSRSGGGETQYF.

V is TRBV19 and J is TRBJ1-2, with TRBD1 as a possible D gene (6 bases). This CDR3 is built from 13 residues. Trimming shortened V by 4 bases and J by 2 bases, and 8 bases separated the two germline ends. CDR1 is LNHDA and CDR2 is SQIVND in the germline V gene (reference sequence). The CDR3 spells CASSSQGNYGYTF. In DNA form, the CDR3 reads TGTGCCAGTAGTAGCCAGGGGAACTATGGCTACACCTTC.

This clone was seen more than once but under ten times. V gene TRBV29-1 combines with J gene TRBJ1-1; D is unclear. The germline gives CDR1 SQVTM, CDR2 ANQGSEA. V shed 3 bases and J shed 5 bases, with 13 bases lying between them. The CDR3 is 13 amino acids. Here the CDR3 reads CSVERERGTEAFF. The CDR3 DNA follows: TGCAGCGTTGAGAGGGAACGAGGGACTGAAGCTTTCTTT.

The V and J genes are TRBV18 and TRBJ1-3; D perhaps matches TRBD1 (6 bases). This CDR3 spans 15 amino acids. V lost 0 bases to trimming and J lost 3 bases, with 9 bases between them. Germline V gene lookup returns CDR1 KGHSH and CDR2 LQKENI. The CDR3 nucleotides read TGTGCCAGCTCACCACCGACAGGTGGTGGAAACACCATATATTTT. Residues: CASSPPTGGGNTIYF.

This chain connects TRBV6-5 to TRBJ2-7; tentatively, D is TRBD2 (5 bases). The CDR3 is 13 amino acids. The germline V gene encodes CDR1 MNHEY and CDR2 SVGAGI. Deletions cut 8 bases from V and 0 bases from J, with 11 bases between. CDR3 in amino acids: CASFSVLSYEQYF. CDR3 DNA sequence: TGTGCCAGCTTTAGCGTCCTCTCCTACGAGCAGTACTTC.

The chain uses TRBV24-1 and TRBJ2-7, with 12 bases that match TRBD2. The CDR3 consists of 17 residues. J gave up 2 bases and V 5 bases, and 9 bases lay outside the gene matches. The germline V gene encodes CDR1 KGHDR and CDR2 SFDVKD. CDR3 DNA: TGTGCCACCAGTGGCCTAGCGGGAGGGCATGGGCCCTACGAGCAGTACGTC. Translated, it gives CATSGLAGGHGPYEQYV.

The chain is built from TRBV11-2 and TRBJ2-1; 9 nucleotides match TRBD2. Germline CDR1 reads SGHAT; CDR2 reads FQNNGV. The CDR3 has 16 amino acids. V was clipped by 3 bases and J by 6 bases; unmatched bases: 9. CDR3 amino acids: CASSFKTGTSLNEQFF. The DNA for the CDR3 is TGTGCCAGCAGCTTCAAGACCGGGACTAGCCTCAATGAGCAGTTCTTC.

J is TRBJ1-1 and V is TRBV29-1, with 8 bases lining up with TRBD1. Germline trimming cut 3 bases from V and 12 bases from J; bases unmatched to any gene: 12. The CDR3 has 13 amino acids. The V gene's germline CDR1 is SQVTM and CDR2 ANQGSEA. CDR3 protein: CSVDRDRTKIPFF. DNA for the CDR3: TGCAGCGTTGATCGGGACAGGACTAAAATTCCTTTCTTT. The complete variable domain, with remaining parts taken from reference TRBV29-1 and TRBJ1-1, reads SAVISQKPSRDICQRGTSLTIQCQVDSQVTMMFWYRQQPGQSLTLIATANQGSEATYESGFVIDKFPISRPNLTFSTLTVSNMSPEDSSIYLCSVDRDRTKIPFFGQGTRLTVV.

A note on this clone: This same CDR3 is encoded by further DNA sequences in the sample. CDR3 coding DNA: TGTGCCAGCTCACCAGGACTAAATCAGCCCCAGCATTTT. The encoded protein is CASSPGLNQPQHF. V usage is TRBV18 and J usage is TRBJ1-5; D is ambiguous. CDR1 KGHSH and CDR2 LQKENI come from the germline V gene. V was trimmed by 2 bases and J by 4 bases, leaving 6 bases between them. The CDR3 consists of 13 residues.

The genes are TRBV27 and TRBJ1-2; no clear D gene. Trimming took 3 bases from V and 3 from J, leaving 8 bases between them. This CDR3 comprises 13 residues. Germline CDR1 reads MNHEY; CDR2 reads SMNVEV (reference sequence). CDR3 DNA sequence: TGTGCCAGCAGTTTTAACAGTCACTATGGCTACACCTTC. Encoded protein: CASSFNSHYGYTF.

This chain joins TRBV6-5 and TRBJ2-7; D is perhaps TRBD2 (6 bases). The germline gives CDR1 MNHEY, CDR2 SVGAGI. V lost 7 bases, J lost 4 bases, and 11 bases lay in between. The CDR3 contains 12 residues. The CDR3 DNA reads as TGTGCCAGCACCACGGAGGGGTACGAGCAGTACTTC. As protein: CASTTEGYEQYF.

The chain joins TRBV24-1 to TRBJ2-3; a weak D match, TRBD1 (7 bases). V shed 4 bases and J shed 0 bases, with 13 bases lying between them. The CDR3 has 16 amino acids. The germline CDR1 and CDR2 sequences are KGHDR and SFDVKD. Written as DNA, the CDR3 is TGTGCCACCAGTGAACCGACAGGGACTAGCACAGATACGCAGTATTTT. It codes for CATSEPTGTSTDTQYF.